The 22 T cell receptor beta chains below all came from one sample that was sequenced in a study of shared clonotypes between healthy human individuals. Some clones are missing from TCRdb's copy, which holds only in-frame ones; the method was immunoSEQ multiplex PCR. This table has about 1,500,000 clones, around 97% appearing once. The specimen sequenced was naive CD4+ T cells sorted from blood. Noted subset: CD45RA+ positively selected. These receptors came from a man younger than 45 in good health.

V gene TRBV2 combines with J gene TRBJ1-5; TRBD1 is a possible D gene (6 bases). Germline V lookup: CDR1 SNHLY, CDR2 FYNNEI. The V gene lost 3 bases and the J gene lost 4 bases, with 10 bases spanning the gap. The CDR3 runs 14 residues. The CDR3: CASSDRTANQPQHF. The CDR3, as DNA: TGTGCCAGCAGTGACAGGACAGCTAATCAGCCCCAGCATTTT.

The J gene is TRBJ1-1, the V gene TRBV5-5, with D uncertain. CDR3 length: 13 amino acids. The germline V and J ends were trimmed by 2 bases and 2 bases, with 7 bases remaining between them. Germline values: CDR1 SGHKS, CDR2 YYEKEE (reference sequence). CDR3 DNA: TGTGCCAGCAGCTTCACAGCTAACACTGAAGCTTTCTTT. It translates to CASSFTANTEAFF.

Here the CDR3 DNA reads TGTGCCAGCAGTCTTAGAACAGGGTTCGAGCAGTACTTC. As protein: CASSLRTGFEQYF. The rearrangement uses TRBV9 and TRBJ2-7; tentatively, D is TRBD1 (6 bases). In germline, CDR1 is SGDLS, CDR2 YYNGEE. With 5 bases removed from V and 6 bases from J, the gap between germline ends came to 15 bases. CDR3 size: 13 residues.

This rearrangement joins TRBV4-2 to TRBJ2-7; D uncertain. V was cut by 1 base and J by 3 bases, with 13 bases left in between. CDR1 and CDR2 (germline): LGHNA, YNFKEQ. This CDR3 spans 15 amino acids. CDR3 region: CASSQVLGQNYEQYF. The CDR3 coding sequence is TGTGCCAGCAGCCAAGTGCTCGGGCAGAACTACGAGCAGTACTTC.

The rearrangement joins TRBV7-9 to TRBJ2-2; D is unclear. V was cut by 1 base and J by 5 bases, with 8 bases left in between. CDR1 and CDR2 from the germline V gene are SEHNR and FQNEAQ (reference sequence). The CDR3 is 14 residues long. The CDR3: CASSLVTVTGELFF. In DNA, the CDR3 is TGTGCCAGCAGCTTAGTTACGGTTACCGGGGAGCTGTTTTTT.

This rearrangement joins TRBV6-1 to TRBJ1-1, with D unclear. Trimming removed 7 bases from V and 2 bases from J, with 11 bases in between. The germline V gene has CDR1 MNHNS and CDR2 SASEGT. The CDR3 length is 13 residues. CDR3 in amino acids: CASKKAGNTEAFF. CDR3 bases: TGTGCCAGCAAGAAAGCGGGTAACACTGAAGCTTTCTTT.

V gene TRBV28 combines with J gene TRBJ2-2, with D perhaps TRBD1 or TRBD2 (5 bases each). The CDR3 consists of 16 residues. Germline V gene sequence: CDR1 MDHEN, CDR2 SYDVKM. The germline V and J ends were trimmed by 7 bases and 1 base, with 16 bases remaining between them. CDR3 protein: CASNWGFGVNTGELFF. The CDR3 DNA reads as TGTGCCAGCAATTGGGGGTTCGGGGTGAACACCGGGGAGCTGTTTTTT.

This sequence joins TRBV5-4 and TRBJ2-1, with 7 bases identical to TRBD2. This CDR3 has 16 residues. V was pared by 0 bases and J by 0 bases, with 3 bases of the junction left unmatched. CDR1 and CDR2 (germline): SGHNT, YYREEE (reference sequence). CDR3 region: CASSLAGGGSYNEQFF. Here the CDR3 DNA reads TGTGCCAGCAGCTTGGCTGGGGGGGGCTCCTACAATGAGCAGTTCTTC.

This chain uses TRBV5-8 with TRBJ1-5; TRBD1 aligns across 7 bases. Unmatched junction bases numbered 7, after V lost 6 bases and J lost 7 bases. CDR1 SGHTS and CDR2 YDEGEE come from the germline V gene. The CDR3 spans 13 residues. The CDR3 loop reads CASTYRGRQPQHF. The CDR3 DNA is TGTGCCAGCACGTACAGGGGTAGGCAGCCCCAGCATTTT.

This clone was found once. This rearrangement joins TRBV10-3 to TRBJ2-1; 8 bases map to TRBD2. Germline-derived CDR1 and CDR2 are ENHRY and SYGVKD. J lost 8 bases, V lost 4 bases, and 19 bases had no gene match. The CDR3 is made up of 18 amino acids. CDR3 DNA sequence: TGTGCCATCAGTGGGGCCAGGCTAGCGGGTCAGTCGCCGGATGAGCAGTTCTTC. It yields the protein CAISGARLAGQSPDEQFF.

In the case of this clone: This CDR3 is also generated by other DNA sequences in the sample. The chain is built from TRBV19 and TRBJ1-1; D unresolved. V lost 2 bases to trimming and J lost 2 bases, with 6 bases between them. This CDR3 contains 13 residues. Germline assignment: CDR1 LNHDA and CDR2 SQIVND (reference sequence). This CDR3 reads CASSIRVNTEAFF. The CDR3 coding sequence is TGTGCCAGTAGTATAAGGGTAAACACTGAAGCTTTCTTT. Combining the CDR3 with reference TRBV19 and TRBJ1-1 gives the whole variable domain DGGITQSPKYLFRKEGQNVTLSCEQNLNHDAMYWYRQDPGQGLRLIYYSQIVNDFQKGDIAEGYSVSREKKESFPLTVTSAQKNPTAFYLCASSIRVNTEAFFGQGTRLTVV.

This chain joins TRBV11-2 and TRBJ2-5; D is possibly TRBD2 (5 bases). This CDR3 is built from 15 residues. Trimming took off 1 base at V and 4 bases at J, with 13 bases between the two ends. Germline-derived CDR1 and CDR2 are SGHAT and FQNNGV. The DNA of the CDR3 is TGTGCCAGCAGCTTAGCGCTAGCCGGAGGAGAGACCCAGTACTTC. This translates into CASSLALAGGETQYF.

The chain joins TRBV9 to TRBJ2-7; TRBD2 is a possible D gene (5 bases). The CDR3 is made up of 15 amino acids. CDR1 and CDR2 (germline): SGDLS, YYNGEE. V was pared by 4 bases and J by 3 bases, with 17 bases between. CDR3 nucleotide sequence: TGTGCCAGCAGCCAAGCCGGCGGGCAGCTCTACGAGCAGTACTTC. As protein: CASSQAGGQLYEQYF.

The chain has TRBV4-3 and TRBJ2-2; the match to TRBD2 covers 7 bases. The V segment lost 5 bases and the J segment 0 bases; nucleotides outside the gene matches: 12. This CDR3 contains 18 residues. Germline CDR1 is LGHNA and CDR2 is YSLEER. Written as DNA, the CDR3 is TGCGCCAGCAGCTCCGTTGTCGGGAGGTCAGCGAACACCGGGGAGCTGTTTTTT. Its translation: CASSSVVGRSANTGELFF.

The rearrangement links TRBV27 to TRBJ2-2; D may be TRBD2 (6 bases). Trimming stripped 4 bases from V and 5 bases from J, with 17 bases between. This CDR3 has 16 residues. Germline V gene data show CDR1 as MNHEY and CDR2 as SMNVEV (reference sequence). Written as DNA, the CDR3 is TGTGCCAGCAGTTCTAGGCTCGGGCTAGCGACCGGGGAGCTGTTTTTT. It translates to CASSSRLGLATGELFF.

The rearrangement links TRBV6-6 to TRBJ2-1; TRBD1 agrees at 7 bases. CDR1 is MNHNY and CDR2 is SVGAGI in the germline V gene (reference sequence). This CDR3 has 16 amino acids. V gave up 2 bases and J gave up 5 bases; unmatched junction bases: 9. CDR3 nucleotide sequence: TGTGCCAGCAGTTACCCAAAGGGGGCGAGCGACAATGAGCAGTTCTTC. It is translated as CASSYPKGASDNEQFF.

The chain has TRBV2 and TRBJ2-1; D call uncertain. Germline V gene data show CDR1 as SNHLY and CDR2 as FYNNEI. The CDR3 covers 13 residues. V was clipped by 6 bases and J by 5 bases, with 11 bases between them. CDR3 protein: CASSKENNNEQFF. CDR3 sequence (DNA): TGTGCCAGCAGCAAAGAGAACAACAATGAGCAGTTCTTC.

This chain joins TRBV11-2 and TRBJ2-7; D not certain. The V end was cut by 5 bases, the J end by 0 bases, with 11 bases between. The CDR3 is 14 amino acids. Looked up from germline, CDR1 is SGHAT and CDR2 is FQNNGV. This CDR3 reads CASSQSRSSYEQYF. For the CDR3, the DNA is TGTGCCAGCAGCCAATCACGGAGCTCCTACGAGCAGTACTTC. The whole variable domain, filled in from reference TRBV11-2 and TRBJ2-7, reads EAGVAQSPRYKIIEKRQSVAFWCNPISGHATLYWYQQILGQGPKLLIQFQNNGVVDDSQLPKDRFSAERLKGVDSTLKIQPAKLEDSAVYLCASSQSRSSYEQYFGPGTRLTVT.

This sequence joins TRBV29-1 and TRBJ2-3; TRBD2 agrees at 8 bases. The germline V gene encodes CDR1 SQVTM and CDR2 ANQGSEA. Trimming at V came to 5 bases and at J to 0 bases, leaving 1 base not matched to a gene. The CDR3 spans 13 residues. The CDR3 reads CSVWTSSTDTQYF. CDR3 coding DNA: TGCAGCGTTTGGACTAGCAGCACAGATACGCAGTATTTT.

This sequence joins TRBV19 and TRBJ2-3; D is ambiguous. The germline V gene has CDR1 LNHDA and CDR2 SQIVND (reference sequence). This CDR3 has 15 amino acids. Trimming shortened V by 3 bases and J by 2 bases, and 12 bases separated the two germline ends. CDR3 DNA: TGTGCCAGTAGTATTTCCGCCGGGCACACAGATACGCAGTATTTT. Its translation: CASSISAGHTDTQYF.

The V call is TRBV9, the J call TRBJ2-7, with unresolved D. Germline CDR1 reads SGDLS; CDR2 reads YYNGEE. V was cut by 0 bases and J by 7 bases, with 11 bases left in between. This CDR3 comprises 13 residues. The CDR3 spells CASSVDPASEQYF. CDR3 DNA: TGTGCCAGCAGCGTAGACCCAGCGAGTGAGCAGTACTTC.

This clone was seen only once. V and J are TRBV10-1 and TRBJ2-1, with 13 bases that match TRBD2. In germline, CDR1 is WNHNN, CDR2 SYGVQD (reference sequence). This CDR3 region has 21 residues. Trimming cost V 3 bases and J 0 bases; bases outside gene matches: 14. In DNA, the CDR3 is TGCGCCAGCAGTGACAGGGGGATAACTAGCGGGAGGGATAGCTCCTACAATGAGCAGTTCTTC. Encoded protein: CASSDRGITSGRDSSYNEQFF.